These T cell receptor beta chains were read from a single sample in a study of CD8+CD57+ T cells in acquired aplastic anemia. TCRdb reprocessed the reads via MiXCR and lists one record per CDR3 protein. The sample has around 180,000 distinct CDR3 sequences; 60% to 70% are singletons. Input material: sorted CD4+, CD8+, or CD8+CD57+ T cells (not recorded which) from PBMCs. These receptors all stem from a human donor in good health. Each CDR3 is given with its conserved first and last residue. The D gene is left open where the match is weak. Where a row states a size, it is once, few, many or the class of an expanded clone; other rows omit it.

TRBD1	TRBV5-1	once	TRBJ1-4	CASSPKTGGDNEKLFF	TGCGCCAGCAGCCCAAAAACAGGGGGTGATAATGAAAAACTGTTTTTT
TRBD2	TRBV7-2	NA	TRBJ2-7	CASTTGGNPSYEQYF	TGTGCCAGCACCACGGGGGGGAACCCATCCTACGAGCAGTACTTC
NA	TRBV12-3/TRBV12-4	many	TRBJ1-6	CASSLAVGSPLHF	TGTGCCAGCAGTTTAGCGGTTGGTTCACCCCTCCACTTT
TRBD2	TRBV29-1	NA	TRBJ2-7	CSVVGGEGRAFYEQYF	TGCAGCGTTGTGGGGGGGGAAGGCAGGGCATTCTACGAGCAGTACTTC
NA	TRBV7-9	many	TRBJ2-3	CASSYSLRSPDTQYF	TGTGCCAGCAGTTACTCTCTTAGGTCGCCAGATACGCAGTATTTT
NA	TRBV20-1	few	TRBJ2-7	CSARAPGGSYEQYF	TGCAGTGCTAGAGCACCAGGCGGGTCCTACGAGCAGTACTTC
NA	TRBV5-5	many	TRBJ2-7	CASSLSPGPYEQYF	TGTGCCAGCAGCTTGTCCCCGGGGCCCTACGAGCAGTACTTC
NA	TRBV19	NA	TRBJ1-5	CASSIYGPRGQPQHF	TGTGCCAGTAGCATATACGGACCACGCGGGCAGCCCCAGCATTTT
NA	TRBV20-1	NA	TRBJ2-1	CSASAGSSYNEQFF	TGCAGTGCTAGTGCTGGTAGCTCCTACAATGAGCAGTTCTTC
TRBD1	TRBV7-9	many	TRBJ2-7	CASSLKGTEVYEQYF	TGTGCCAGCAGCTTAAAAGGGACAGAAGTTTACGAGCAGTACTTC
TRBD2	TRBV11-2	few	TRBJ2-1	CASSLGLLAGNNEQFF	TGTGCCAGCAGCTTAGGGCTACTAGCGGGGAACAATGAGCAGTTCTTC
TRBD1	TRBV7-9	once	TRBJ1-4	CASSLQGQVNEKLFF	TGTGCCAGCAGCCTCCAGGGACAGGTTAATGAAAAACTGTTTTTT
NA	TRBV2	NA	TRBJ2-7	CASTRSQGPYEQYF	TGTGCCAGCACTAGATCACAGGGCCCGTACGAGCAGTACTTC
NA	TRBV28	NA	TRBJ1-1	CASSWPLMNTEAFF	TGTGCCAGCAGTTGGCCCCTTATGAACACTGAAGCTTTCTTT
NA	TRBV2	NA	TRBJ2-2	CASSGGGLSGELFF	TGTGCCAGCAGCGGGGGTGGGTTATCCGGGGAGCTGTTTTTT
NA	TRBV11-2	NA	TRBJ2-6	CASSFRDTMSGANVLTF	TGTGCCAGCAGCTTCCGGGACACGATGTCTGGGGCCAACGTCCTGACTTTC
NA	TRBV29-1	NA	TRBJ1-1	CSVSPGSEAFF	TGCAGCGTGAGCCCTGGGTCCGAAGCTTTCTTT
TRBD2	TRBV7-3	few	TRBJ2-7	CASSAPSGSYEQYF	TGTGCCAGCAGCGCCCCTAGCGGGAGCTACGAGCAGTACTTC
NA	TRBV24-1	NA	TRBJ2-1	CATSGSYNERFF	TGTGCCACTAGCGGTTCCTACAATGAGCGTTTCTTC
TRBD1	TRBV19	NA	TRBJ2-3	CASSTGQGDTDTQYF	TGTGCCAGTAGTACGGGACAGGGGGACACAGATACGCAGTATTTT
NA	TRBV11-2	NA	TRBJ2-5	CASSLGGGGETQYF	TGTGCCAGCAGCTTAGGTGGAGGGGGTGAGACCCAGTACTTC
NA	TRBV11-2	NA	TRBJ2-7	CASSLTTEGSSYEQYF	TGTGCCAGCAGTTTGACGACCGAAGGTAGCTCCTACGAGCAGTACTTC
NA	TRBV6-2/TRBV6-3	NA	TRBJ2-7	CAANRGGNEQYF	TGTGCCGCAAACAGGGGGGGCAACGAGCAGTACTTC